The rows below give T cell receptor beta chains drawn from one sample of a study of blood T cells in healthy people across ages. TCRdb recomputed calls from the 5' RACE reads with MiXCR, one row per CDR3 protein. The table shows about 800,000 distinct CDR3 sequences, with 46% occurring only once. The sample comprised blood. The source is a man aged 80 or over in good health. The CDR3 runs from the conserved cysteine through the conserved F or W. The D gene is left open where the match is weak. Expanded clones get a size class; other rows say once, few or many, or leave the size out.

>TRBJ2-1|TRBD2|TRBV7-2|-
CASSSGGARNEQFF
TGTGCCAGCAGCTCCGGGGGGGCCCGCAATGAGCAGTTCTTC
>TRBJ1-1|TRBD1|TRBV20-1|-
CSAERGRTEAFF
TGCAGTGCAGAGAGGGGGCGAACTGAAGCTTTCTTT
>TRBJ2-3|-|TRBV5-1|-
CASSLGPAGVEDTQYF
TGCGCCAGCAGCTTGGGTCCGGCAGGGGTGGAAGATACGCAGTATTTT
>TRBJ2-7|TRBD2|TRBV27|many
CASSQSGRYYEQYF
TGTGCCAGCAGTCAAAGCGGGAGATACTACGAGCAGTACTTC
>TRBJ2-7|TRBD1|TRBV30|-
CAWSATGSSYEQYF
TGTGCCTGGAGTGCGACAGGGTCGTCCTACGAGCAGTACTTC
>TRBJ1-5|-|TRBV29-1|-
CSVGQFSNQPQHF
TGCAGCGTCGGACAGTTTAGCAATCAGCCCCAGCATTTT
>TRBJ2-7|-|TRBV12-3/TRBV12-4|-
CASSPGHPEQYF
TGTGCCAGCAGTCCCGGTCATCCCGAGCAGTACTTC
>TRBJ1-2|-|TRBV12-3/TRBV12-4|few
CASSLVMGAGGYTF
TGTGCCAGCAGTTTAGTCATGGGGGCGGGTGGCTACACCTTC
>TRBJ2-4|TRBD1|TRBV7-2|-
CASSLLRATGGPNIQYF
TGTGCCAGCAGCTTACTGCGGGCAACAGGGGGGCCGAACATTCAGTACTTC
>TRBJ2-5|-|TRBV7-8|-
CALAGAPLGEQYF
TGTGCCCTAGCAGGGGCCCCGCTGGGTGAGCAGTACTTC
>TRBJ2-1|-|TRBV7-2|-
CASSPIRDTTYNEQFF
TGTGCCAGCAGTCCGATCCGGGACACAACTTACAATGAGCAGTTCTTC
>TRBJ2-7|-|TRBV7-2|-
CASSLVRDNSYEQYF
TGTGCCAGCAGCTTAGTCCGGGACAACTCCTACGAGCAGTACTTC
>TRBJ2-3|-|TRBV27|few
CASSAGARLTDTQYF
TGTGCCAGCAGTGCCGGTGCGCGGCTCACAGATACGCAGTATTTT
>TRBJ2-1|-|TRBV29-1|many
CSVGGRSYNEQFF
TGCAGCGTTGGTGGGAGGTCCTACAATGAGCAGTTCTTC
>TRBJ2-6|-|TRBV12-3/TRBV12-4|-
CASRRSGANVLTF
TGTGCCAGCCGGCGCTCTGGGGCCAACGTCCTGACTTTC
>TRBJ1-5|-|TRBV6-2/TRBV6-3|-
CATGVGNQPQHF
TGTGCCACTGGGGTGGGCAATCAGCCCCAGCATTTT
>TRBJ2-3|-|TRBV12-3/TRBV12-4|few
CASSPWAQGIAADTQYF
TGTGCCAGCAGTCCTTGGGCGCAGGGTATAGCGGCAGATACGCAGTATTTT
>TRBJ2-6|TRBD1|TRBV7-2|-
CASSSYATGTGANVLTF
TGTGCCAGCAGCTCGTATGCGACAGGGACTGGGGCCAACGTCCTGACTTTC
>TRBJ2-2|-|TRBV28|-
CASMGRYSGELFF
TGTGCCAGCATGGGGCGGTATTCCGGGGAGCTGTTTTTT
>TRBJ2-1|-|TRBV5-1|-
CASMAVYNEQFF
TGCGCCAGCATGGCGGTTTACAATGAGCAGTTCTTC
>TRBJ2-7|-|TRBV5-1|-
CASSLGGGSPNEQYF
TGCGCCAGCAGCTTGGGAGGCGGGTCCCCCAACGAGCAGTACTTC
>TRBJ2-1|-|TRBV7-6|-
CASSFLVAGPDEQFF
TGTGCCAGCAGCTTCCTGGTGGCCGGACCGGATGAGCAGTTCTTC
>TRBJ2-3|-|TRBV4-1|-
CASSQDAYSTDTQYF
TGCGCCAGCAGCCAAGATGCTTATAGCACAGATACGCAGTATTTT
>TRBJ2-3|-|TRBV29-1|-
CSVPTNRGGTQYF
TGCAGCGTTCCAACCAACAGGGGAGGTACGCAGTATTTT
>TRBJ2-5|-|TRBV7-2|-
CASRKTVTTGVEQYF
TGTGCCAGCAGAAAAACAGTCACCACTGGTGTTGAGCAGTACTTC
>TRBJ2-7|-|TRBV7-2|-
CAGSLDILSSYEQYF
TGTGCCGGCAGCTTAGACATCCTGAGCTCCTACGAGCAGTACTTC
>TRBJ2-7|-|TRBV7-9|-
CASSRWGEQYF
TGTGCCAGCAGTAGATGGGGCGAGCAGTACTTC
>TRBJ2-7|-|TRBV20-1|-
CSAREVGKRSYEQYF
TGCAGTGCTAGAGAGGTGGGGAAAAGGTCCTACGAGCAGTACTTC
>TRBJ2-5|-|TRBV7-2|-
CASSLSSAGRQETQYF
TGTGCCAGCAGCTTGAGTTCGGCGGGAAGGCAAGAGACCCAGTACTTC
>TRBJ1-2|-|TRBV28|many
CASSLNYGYTF
TGTGCCAGCAGCTTAAACTATGGCTACACCTTC
>TRBJ2-1|TRBD2|TRBV5-6|once
CASSLRSSGMSFF
TGTGCCAGCAGCCTCCGCTCTAGCGGGATGTCGTTCTTC
>TRBJ2-3|-|TRBV28|-
CASVASPDTQYF
TGTGCCAGCGTGGCTTCTCCAGATACGCAGTATTTT
>TRBJ1-2|-|TRBV5-1|-
CASSLAEPGGNYGYTF
TGCGCCAGCAGCTTGGCCGAGCCCGGGGGGAACTATGGCTACACCTTC
>TRBJ2-3|-|TRBV2|-
CASSVGASDTQYF
TGTGCCAGCAGTGTTGGGGCTTCCGATACGCAGTATTTT
>TRBJ2-1|TRBD2|TRBV29-1|once
CSVAGLAGAGTYNEQFF
TGCAGCGTTGCGGGACTAGCGGGAGCCGGTACCTACAATGAGCAGTTCTTC
>TRBJ1-2|TRBD1|TRBV6-6|-
CASSYSEQGAGYGYTF
TGTGCCAGCAGTTACTCAGAGCAGGGGGCTGGCTATGGCTACACCTTC
>TRBJ1-1|TRBD1|TRBV25-1|few
CASIPKGATEAFF
TGTGCCAGCATCCCGAAGGGGGCAACTGAAGCTTTCTTT
>TRBJ2-2|-|TRBV5-1|-
CASSTPGLGELFF
TGCGCCAGCAGCACACCGGGACTCGGGGAGCTGTTTTTT
>TRBJ2-2|TRBD1|TRBV20-1|-
CSVRGTGGNTGELFF
TGCAGTGTCAGAGGGACAGGGGGGAACACCGGGGAGCTGTTTTTT
>TRBJ2-5|TRBD2|TRBV24-1|few
CATSDTGTMETQYF
TGTGCCACCAGTGACACCGGGACTATGGAGACCCAGTACTTC
>TRBJ2-3|-|TRBV7-3|-
CASSPGRASTDTQYF
TGTGCCAGCAGCCCCGGACGGGCTAGCACAGATACGCAGTATTTT
>TRBJ2-7|TRBD1|TRBV18|once
CASSQDREREQYF
TGTGCCAGCTCGCAGGACAGGGAACGCGAGCAGTACTTC
>TRBJ2-5|-|TRBV28|few
CASNQDQETQYF
TGTGCCAGCAATCAGGACCAAGAGACCCAGTACTTC
>TRBJ2-3|-|TRBV7-2|many
CASSLGPGETVPDTQYF
TGTGCCAGCAGCTTAGGACCGGGGGAGACGGTCCCAGATACGCAGTATTTT
>TRBJ2-5|TRBD2|TRBV3-1|once
CASSQVKREWYNEQYF
TGTGCCAGCAGCCAAGTTAAGCGGGAGTGGTACAATGAGCAGTACTTC
>TRBJ2-4|-|TRBV7-2|many
CASSLSGAKNIQYF
TGTGCCAGCAGCTTATCGGGAGCCAAAAACATTCAGTACTTC
>TRBJ1-2|-|TRBV5-1|-
CASSLSGGQNYGHTF
TGCGCCAGCAGCTTGAGTGGGGGGCAGAACTATGGCCACACCTTC
>TRBJ2-3|-|TRBV20-1|-
CSARPIADTQYF
TGCAGTGCTAGACCTATAGCAGATACGCAGTATTTT
>TRBJ2-3|-|TRBV7-2|many
CASSWARGARDTQYF
TGTGCCAGCAGCTGGGCTAGGGGTGCCAGAGATACGCAGTATTTT
>TRBJ1-1|-|TRBV20-1|few
CSASRAGWTEAFF
TGCAGTGCTAGCAGGGCAGGGTGGACTGAAGCTTTCTTT
>TRBJ1-4|-|TRBV7-9|-
CASSLQASNEKLFF
TGTGCCAGCAGCTTACAGGCATCTAATGAAAAACTGTTTTTT
>TRBJ2-5|TRBD2|TRBV25-1|few
CASSESGTSGSGTQYF
TGTGCCAGCAGTGAATCCGGGACTAGCGGTTCAGGGACCCAGTACTTC
>TRBJ2-1|TRBD2|TRBV12-3/TRBV12-4|-
CASSSSGLAGFNEQFF
TGTGCCAGCAGCTCGTCGGGACTAGCGGGATTCAATGAGCAGTTCTTC
>TRBJ1-1|-|TRBV12-3/TRBV12-4|-
CASSSGTPYVAFF
TGTGCCAGCAGCTCCGGGACGCCCTATGTCGCTTTCTTT
>TRBJ2-1|TRBD1|TRBV4-3|few
CASSLLRDRAHEQFF
TGCGCCAGCAGCCTCCTCCGGGACAGGGCCCATGAGCAGTTCTTC
>TRBJ2-6|-|TRBV27|-
CASSLNPGQLDSGANVLTF
TGTGCCAGCAGTTTAAATCCGGGACAACTGGACTCTGGGGCCAACGTCCTGACTTTC
>TRBJ2-7|TRBD2|TRBV20-1|few
CSARAGGFYEQYF
TGCAGTGCTAGAGCGGGAGGGTTCTACGAGCAGTACTTC
>TRBJ2-3|-|TRBV9|few
CASSVELDTQYF
TGTGCCAGCAGCGTAGAGCTAGATACGCAGTATTTT